The sequence of this T cell receptor beta chain was determined in a study of response to subunit inactivated influenza vaccine. General study points: Authors suggested each seasonal influenza vaccination recruits few new T cells.

In its sample, this clonotype was seen a few times. The antigen remains undetermined. MiXCR, run by TCRdb on the RT-PCR reads, gives a single entry per CDR3 protein. The data show 650,000 to 800,000 distinct CDR3 sequences, about 15% seen once. This CDR3 is built from 15 residues. Germline lookup yields CDR1 SGHTA and CDR2 FQGNSA. V lost 4 bases to trimming and J lost 6 bases; unmatched junction nucleotides: 1. The chain couples TRBV7-2 to TRBJ2-2; TRBD2 matches 14 bases. The source is a man aged 50-59 years who received an inactivated influenza vaccine. Sample: PBMCs from blood, taken 14 days before vaccination. This chain's CDR3 is CASSSTSGRAGELFF. In DNA form, the CDR3 reads TGTGCCAGCAGCTCGACTAGCGGGAGGGCCGGGGAGCTGTTTTTT.